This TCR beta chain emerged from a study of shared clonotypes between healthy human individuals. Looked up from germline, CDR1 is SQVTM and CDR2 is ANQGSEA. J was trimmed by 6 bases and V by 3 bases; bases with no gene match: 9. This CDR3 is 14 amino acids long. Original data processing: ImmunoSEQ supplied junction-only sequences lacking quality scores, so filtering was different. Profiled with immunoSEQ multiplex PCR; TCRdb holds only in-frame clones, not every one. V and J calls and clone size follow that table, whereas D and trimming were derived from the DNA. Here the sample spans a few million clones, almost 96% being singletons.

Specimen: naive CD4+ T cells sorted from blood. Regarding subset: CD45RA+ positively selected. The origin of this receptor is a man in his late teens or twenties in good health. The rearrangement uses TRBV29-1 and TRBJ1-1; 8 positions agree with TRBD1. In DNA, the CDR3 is TGCAGCGTTGACAGTAGGACAGGGAAATCTGAAGCTTTCTTT. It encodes CSVDSRTGKSEAFF. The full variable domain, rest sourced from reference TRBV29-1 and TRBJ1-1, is SAVISQKPSRDICQRGTSLTIQCQVDSQVTMMFWYRQQPGQSLTLIATANQGSEATYESGFVIDKFPISRPNLTFSTLTVSNMSPEDSSIYLCSVDSRTGKSEAFFGQGTRLTVV.